These T cell receptor beta chains were read from a single sample in a study of CD8+ T cells in alopecia areata. The assay was immunoSEQ multiplex PCR, and TCRdb's table has in-frame clones only and misses some. The sample lists hundreds of thousands of clones, just over 65% occurring once. Sequencing used CD4+ T cells sorted from blood, obtained at approximately week 44, from a patient treated with tofacitinib. The receptors originated from a human donor with alopecia areata. The CDR3 runs from the conserved cysteine through the conserved F or W. A D gene is named only where the DNA matches it firmly. Clone size is stated in some rows and not others, as once, few, many or a class when expanded.

few,TRBJ2-5,TRBV19,-,CASSNTRETQYF,TGTGCCAGTAGTAACACAAGGGAGACCCAGTACTTC
few,TRBJ2-1,TRBV29-1,TRBD1,CSADRGRVGEQFF,TGCAGCGCCGACAGGGGGCGAGTCGGCGAGCAGTTCTTC
-,TRBJ2-2,TRBV29-1,-,CSVLFAGIGELFF,TGCAGCGTCCTGTTCGCAGGGATCGGGGAGCTGTTTTTT
-,TRBJ1-5,TRBV30,TRBD1,CAWSTQGRYQPQHF,TGTGCCTGGAGTACACAGGGGCGATATCAGCCCCAGCATTTT
-,TRBJ1-4,TRBV2,-,CARGDGANEKLFF,TGTGCCAGGGGAGACGGAGCTAATGAAAAACTGTTTTTT
-,TRBJ2-1,TRBV2,-,CASMSDNEQFF,TGTGCCAGCATGAGCGACAATGAGCAGTTCTTC
few,TRBJ1-2,TRBV5-6,-,CASSLDYGYTF,TGTGCCAGCAGCTTAGACTATGGCTACACCTTC
-,TRBJ2-7,TRBV15,-,CATSRDRYEQYF,TGTGCCACCAGCAGAGATCGTTACGAGCAGTACTTC
few,TRBJ2-5,TRBV29-1,-,CSVDLPRGVGTQYF,TGCAGCGTTGATTTGCCCCGGGGTGTGGGGACCCAGTACTTC
few,TRBJ2-6,TRBV29-1,-,CSVTQDWANVLTF,TGCAGCGTCACACAGGATTGGGCCAACGTCCTGACTTTC
-,TRBJ1-2,TRBV30,-,CAWRVGAFYGYTF,TGTGCCTGGAGAGTAGGGGCCTTCTATGGCTACACCTTC
-,TRBJ2-7,TRBV5-1,TRBD1,CASGLDRGKQYF,TGCGCCAGCGGGCTGGACAGGGGAAAGCAGTACTTC
few,TRBJ1-1,TRBV30,-,CAWVNRADTEAFF,TGTGCCTGGGTTAACAGGGCTGACACTGAAGCTTTCTTT
-,TRBJ2-3,TRBV18,-,CASSRSGADTQYF,TGTGCCAGCTCAAGATCAGGGGCTGATACGCAGTATTTT
-,TRBJ2-5,TRBV15,-,CATSRDSKETQYF,TGTGCCACCAGCAGAGATAGCAAAGAGACCCAGTACTTC
-,TRBJ2-1,TRBV29-1,TRBD1,CSAARTGGGNEQFF,TGCAGCGCCGCCCGGACAGGGGGGGGGAATGAGCAGTTCTTC
-,TRBJ2-1,TRBV29-1,-,CSVVSPSSYNEQFF,TGCAGCGTTGTTTCGCCGAGCTCCTACAATGAGCAGTTCTTC
-,TRBJ2-2,TRBV5-1,TRBD1,CASSLLGTGASGELFF,TGCGCCAGCAGCTTGCTTGGGACAGGGGCCTCCGGGGAGCTGTTTTTT
-,TRBJ2-5,TRBV29-1,TRBD2,CSVARMTSVETQYF,TGCAGCGTTGCAAGAATGACTAGCGTGGAGACCCAGTACTTC
-,TRBJ2-3,TRBV7-9,-,CASSFSRGTDTQYF,TGTGCCAGCAGCTTTTCACGGGGCACAGATACGCAGTATTTT
once,TRBJ2-7,TRBV4-3,TRBD2,CASSRGLAGVSYEQYF,TGCGCCAGCAGCCGAGGTCTAGCGGGGGTCTCCTACGAGCAGTACTTC
few,TRBJ2-1,TRBV19,TRBD1,CASSRTTGTGYNEQFF,TGTGCCAGTAGTAGAACCACCGGGACAGGGTACAATGAGCAGTTCTTC
-,TRBJ1-6,TRBV6-5,-,CASGQEGSNSPLHF,TGTGCCAGCGGCCAGGAGGGGAGCAATTCACCCCTCCACTTT
few,TRBJ2-3,TRBV29-1,-,CSVGGVGTDTQYF,TGCAGCGTTGGCGGGGTGGGTACAGATACGCAGTATTTT
few,TRBJ2-1,TRBV2,TRBD1,CASSEGATGGSYNEQFF,TGTGCCAGCAGTGAAGGTGCGACAGGGGGGTCCTACAATGAGCAGTTCTTC
-,TRBJ1-5,TRBV30,-,CAWSVRGNQPQHF,TGTGCCTGGAGTGTACGCGGCAATCAGCCCCAGCATTTT